This T cell receptor beta chain appears in the sequencing data of a study of shared clonotypes between healthy human individuals. Findings and caveats of the study: Around 5% of naive CD4 clonotypes were common to a few donors. Generally, estimated richness proved larger in naive subsets than it did in memory subsets.

This clone turned up a few times. As yet, its antigen is unknown. The authors loaded 150 to 250 ng DNA, approximately 30,000 T cell genomes, into sorted-subset replicate PCRs. Here immunoSEQ multiplex PCR was the method, and the copy in TCRdb shows in-frame clones only, minus some. The sample contains some 240,000 clones, about 65% of which appear only once. Trimming removed 10 bases from V and 5 bases from J, with 14 bases in between. The CDR3 runs to 12 residues. Germline lookup yields CDR1 MNHNS and CDR2 SASEGT. Source material: memory CD4+ T cells sorted from blood. Subset noted: CD45RA-negative fraction. The origin of this receptor is a man aged 25-45 years in good health. J is TRBJ2-5 and V is TRBV6-1, with D unclear. The CDR3 DNA sequence: TGTGCCACCTCCCCCGCGCAGGAGACCCAGTACTTC. Amino acid sequence: CATSPAQETQYF.